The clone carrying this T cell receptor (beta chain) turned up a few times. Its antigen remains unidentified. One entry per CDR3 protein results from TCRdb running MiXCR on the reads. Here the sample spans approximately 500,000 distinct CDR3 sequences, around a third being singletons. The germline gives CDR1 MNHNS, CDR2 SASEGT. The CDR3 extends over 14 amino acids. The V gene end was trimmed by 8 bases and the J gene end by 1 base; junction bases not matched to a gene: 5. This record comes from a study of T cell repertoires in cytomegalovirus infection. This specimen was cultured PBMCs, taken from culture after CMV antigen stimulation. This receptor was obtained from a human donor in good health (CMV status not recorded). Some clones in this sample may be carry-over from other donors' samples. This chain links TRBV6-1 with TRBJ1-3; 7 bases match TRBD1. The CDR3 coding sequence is TGTGCCAGCGGAAACAGGGGTTCTGGAAACACCATATATTTT. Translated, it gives CASGNRGSGNTIYF.